What follows are 16 T cell receptor beta chains derived from one specimen sequenced in a study of blood T cell repertoires in COVID-19. Some clones are missing from TCRdb's copy, which holds only in-frame ones; the method was immunoSEQ multiplex PCR. This table holds approximately 17,000 clones, roughly 88% found once. Sequenced: PBMCs or T cells enriched from blood (not recorded which). All receptors come from a woman in her 30s who had recovered from COVID-19.

The chain employs TRBV4-1 and TRBJ1-1, with TRBD1 identical over 9 bases. V shed 4 bases, J shed 5 bases, and the junction held 11 bases outside the gene matches. The germline CDR1 and CDR2 sequences are MGHRA and YSYEKL. The CDR3 runs to 16 residues. The CDR3 loop is CASSPEQGALGTEAFF. The CDR3 DNA is TGCGCCAGCAGCCCAGAACAGGGGGCGTTAGGGACTGAAGCTTTCTTT.

The V gene is TRBV4-1, the J gene TRBJ2-1; weak D call: TRBD2 (7 bases). Trimming pared 4 bases from V and 6 bases from J, leaving 16 bases between. The germline V gene has CDR1 MGHRA and CDR2 YSYEKL. This CDR3 is built from 15 residues. This chain's CDR3 is CASSRIGGGRNEQFF. For the CDR3, the DNA is TGCGCCAGCAGCCGGATAGGGGGGGGGCGCAATGAGCAGTTCTTC.

The CDR3 DNA reads as TGTGCCAGCAGCCTCCGCGGGTCGACTAATGAAAAACTGTTTTTT. Amino acid sequence: CASSLRGSTNEKLFF. The V gene is TRBV7-2, the J gene TRBJ1-4; D remains ambiguous. Germline CDR1 reads SGHTA; CDR2 reads FQGNSA. The CDR3 loop spans 15 amino acids. V was pared by 5 bases and J by 2 bases, with 12 bases between. Full variable domain (remainder filled in from reference TRBV7-2 and TRBJ1-4): GAGVSQSPSNKVTEKGKDVELRCDPISGHTALYWYRQSLGQGLEFLIYFQGNSAPDKSGLPSDRFSAERTGGSVSTLTIQRTQQEDSAVYLCASSLRGSTNEKLFFGSGTQLSVL.

The chain recombines TRBV7-2 with TRBJ2-3, with TRBD2 matching 11 bases. The CDR3 contains 17 residues. The J segment lost 3 bases and the V segment lost 5 bases, leaving 10 bases of the junction unmatched. Germline loops: CDR1 SGHTA, CDR2 FQGNSA. The CDR3 region is CASSAMGLAGGTDTQYF. DNA for the CDR3: TGTGCCAGCAGCGCCATGGGGCTAGCGGGGGGAACAGATACGCAGTATTTT.

This clone was counted a few times. This chain links TRBV5-1 with TRBJ1-4, with unresolved D. With 0 bases removed from V and 0 bases from J, the gap between germline ends came to 6 bases. This CDR3 region has 15 residues. Germline V lookup: CDR1 SGHRS, CDR2 YFSETQ. The DNA of the CDR3 is TGCGCCAGCAGCTTGGTTCCTGCAACTAATGAAAAACTGTTTTTT. Translating gives CASSLVPATNEKLFF.

This chain links TRBV5-1 with TRBJ2-3, with TRBD2 matching over 11 bases. The length of the CDR3 is 17 residues. Trimming at V came to 0 bases and at J to 5 bases, leaving 8 bases not matched to a gene. Germline V gene sequence: CDR1 SGHRS, CDR2 YFSETQ. The DNA of the CDR3 is TGCGCCAGCAGCTTGGGGCTAGCGGGGGGAAACGGAGATACGCAGTATTTT. Translation: CASSLGLAGGNGDTQYF.

This chain uses TRBV2 with TRBJ2-3; a possible D gene is TRBD2 (5 bases). V lost 5 bases and J lost 2, with 8 bases in between. The V gene's germline CDR1 is SNHLY and CDR2 FYNNEI. The CDR3 extends over 13 amino acids. The CDR3 sequence: CASSSDFTDTQYF. The CDR3 nucleotides are TGTGCCAGCAGTTCGGACTTCACAGATACGCAGTATTTT.

J is TRBJ2-7 and V is TRBV5-1, with a possible D match to TRBD2 (6 bases). V lost 1 base and J 5 bases, leaving 16 bases between the germline ends. CDR1 is SGHRS and CDR2 is YFSETQ in the germline V gene. This CDR3 comprises 15 residues. DNA of the CDR3: TGCGCCAGCAGCTTGTACCCTAGCGCGCGGGACGAGCAGTACTTC. Amino acids: CASSLYPSARDEQYF.

V usage is TRBV5-6 and J usage is TRBJ1-3; 7 bases are shared with TRBD1. This CDR3 has 17 amino acids. The trim removed 0 bases at V and 3 bases at J, leaving 9 bases unmatched. Germline CDR1 and CDR2: SGHDT and YYEEEE. The CDR3 DNA sequence: TGTGCCAGCAGCTTGGAAGCGGAGGGGGCTTTTGGAAACACCATATATTTT. Translating gives CASSLEAEGAFGNTIYF.

The chain recombines TRBV5-6 with TRBJ2-3; possibly TRBD2 for D (6 bases). Per germline, CDR1 SGHDT and CDR2 YYEEEE. This CDR3 has 18 amino acids. The V end was cut by 1 base, the J end by 0 bases, with 18 bases between. CDR3 protein: CASSLTAGEIPSTDTQYF. The CDR3, as DNA: TGTGCCAGCAGCTTGACAGCGGGTGAAATTCCTAGCACAGATACGCAGTATTTT. Together with reference TRBV5-6 and TRBJ2-3, the CDR3 gives the full variable domain: DAGVTQSPTHLIKTRGQQVTLRCSPKSGHDTVSWYQQALGQGPQFIFQYYEEEERQRGNFPDRFSGHQFPNYSSELNVNALLLGDSALYLCASSLTAGEIPSTDTQYFGPGTRLTVL.

V usage is TRBV19 and J usage is TRBJ1-2; TRBD1 matches 9 bases. This CDR3 is 16 amino acids long. Germline V lookup: CDR1 LNHDA, CDR2 SQIVND (reference sequence). J lost 2 bases, V lost 6 bases, and 10 bases had no gene match. CDR3 protein: CASSYFTGTGNYGYTF. For the CDR3, the DNA is TGTGCCAGTAGCTACTTTACCGGGACAGGGAACTATGGCTACACCTTC.

The V gene is TRBV7-9, the J gene TRBJ2-7; perhaps TRBD1 as D (6 bases). Trimming stripped 4 bases from V and 5 bases from J, with 12 bases between. This CDR3 comprises 13 residues. Germline CDR1 is SEHNR and CDR2 is FQNEAQ (reference sequence). DNA for the CDR3: TGTGCCAGCAGCTGGGGGCCTGGAGACGAGCAGTACTTC. It specifies CASSWGPGDEQYF.

The genes are TRBV14 and TRBJ2-4; D uncertain. Germline lookup yields CDR1 SGHDN and CDR2 FVKESK. Trimming cost V 0 bases and J 4 bases, with 7 bases left between them. This CDR3 contains 14 residues. The chain's CDR3 is CASSQEAGKNIQYF. CDR3 sequence (DNA): TGTGCCAGCAGCCAAGAGGCAGGTAAAAACATTCAGTACTTC.

This clone was seen once. This chain links TRBV19 with TRBJ1-2, with 7 bases identical to TRBD1. The germline CDR1 and CDR2 sequences are LNHDA and SQIVND (reference sequence). J was trimmed by 7 bases and V by 9 bases; bases with no gene match: 17. There are 15 residues in the CDR3. In DNA form, the CDR3 reads TGTGCCAGCTCAGGCCCTGACAGGGTCGAAGGTGGCTACACCTTC. Translation gives CASSGPDRVEGGYTF. Variable domain in full (rest from reference TRBV19 and TRBJ1-2): DGGITQSPKYLFRKEGQNVTLSCEQNLNHDAMYWYRQDPGQGLRLIYYSQIVNDFQKGDIAEGYSVSREKKESFPLTVTSAQKNPTAFYLCASSGPDRVEGGYTFGSGTRLTVV.

The rearrangement links TRBV4-2 to TRBJ1-2, with no clear D. Germline CDR1 reads LGHNA; CDR2 reads YNFKEQ. The CDR3 has 14 residues. V gave up 4 bases and J gave up 2 bases, with 11 bases separating them. The CDR3 DNA sequence: TGTGCCAGCAGCCCCCAAAGCTTGAACTATGGCTACACCTTC. Protein sequence: CASSPQSLNYGYTF.

This clone turned up a few times. The chain couples TRBV27 to TRBJ1-1, with D possibly TRBD1 on 5 matching bases. Germline V gene sequence: CDR1 MNHEY, CDR2 SMNVEV (reference sequence). This CDR3 is built from 15 residues. Between the trimmed V and J ends, which lost 4 bases and 1 base, there was a span of 13 bases. The CDR3 here is CASSSKGHSNTEAFF. Written as DNA, the CDR3 is TGTGCCAGCAGTTCCAAAGGACACTCGAACACTGAAGCTTTCTTT.